Shown below are 26 T cell receptor beta chains from a single sample sequenced in a study of blood T cell repertoires in COVID-19. Method: immunoSEQ multiplex PCR; TCRdb's copy keeps in-frame clones and lacks some. Found here are about 76,000 clones, more than 80% of them singletons; the top ten hold over 15%. Sequenced material: peripheral blood. Every receptor here comes from a woman in her sixties or seventies with acute or convalescent COVID-19.

The J gene is TRBJ2-2, the V gene TRBV29-1; 10 positions agree with TRBD1. V trimming: 6 bases; J trimming: 2 bases; junction bases outside the gene matches: 3. This CDR3 spans 14 amino acids. Germline V gene data show CDR1 as SQVTM and CDR2 as ANQGSEA. In nucleotides, the CDR3 is TGCAGCGTGGGACAGGGGACTAACACCGGGGAGCTGTTTTTT. Protein: CSVGQGTNTGELFF.

The chain links TRBV25-1 to TRBJ1-4; 7 bases fit TRBD1. The CDR3 contains 14 residues. Germline CDR1 is MGHDK and CDR2 is SYGVNS. With 4 bases clipped from V and 5 bases from J, the junction kept 4 bases outside the gene matches. Written as DNA, the CDR3 is TGTGCCAGCAGTGTGTCAGGGGGGAATGAAAAACTGTTTTTT. Translation: CASSVSGGNEKLFF.

The genes are TRBV18 and TRBJ2-7, with D possibly being TRBD1 (6 bases). V was trimmed by 3 bases and J by 0 bases, leaving 9 bases between them. Germline V gene lookup returns CDR1 KGHSH and CDR2 LQKENI. This CDR3 has 14 residues. The CDR3 is CASSPGQSSYEQYF. Written as DNA, the CDR3 is TGTGCCAGCTCACCCGGACAGAGCTCCTACGAGCAGTACTTC. Drawing the rest from reference TRBV18 and TRBJ2-7, the complete variable domain is NAGVMQNPRHLVRRRGQEARLRCSPMKGHSHVYWYRQLPEEGLKFMVYLQKENIIDESGMPKERFSAEFPKEGPSILRIQQVVRGDSAAYFCASSPGQSSYEQYFGPGTRLTVT.

The rearrangement joins TRBV11-2 to TRBJ2-1, with D tentatively TRBD1 (5 bases). Germline CDR1 is SGHAT and CDR2 is FQNNGV. V was cut by 4 bases and J by 2 bases, with 12 bases left in between. The length of the CDR3 is 15 residues. CDR3 DNA sequence: TGTGCCAGCAGCTCCCGTCAGGGCACCTACAATGAGCAGTTCTTC. Its translation: CASSSRQGTYNEQFF.

This clone was detected only a few times. The chain recombines TRBV2 with TRBJ1-1, with 7 positions matching TRBD1. The length of the CDR3 is 14 residues. Germline CDR1 and CDR2: SNHLY and FYNNEI. V shed 6 bases, J shed 4 bases, and the junction held 8 bases outside the gene matches. The CDR3 reads CASSVTGESTEAFF. CDR3 DNA: TGTGCCAGCAGCGTTACAGGGGAATCCACTGAAGCTTTCTTT.

This clone showed up just once. In nucleotides, the CDR3 is TGTGCCAGCAGCCGAGACAGGGTGAAGAACACCGGGGAGCTGTTTTTT. It yields the protein CASSRDRVKNTGELFF. This rearrangement joins TRBV3-1 (or the pseudogene TRBV3-2) to TRBJ2-2; 7 nucleotides line up with TRBD1. The ends lost 4 bases at V and 1 base at J; junction bases unmatched: 6. The CDR3 loop spans 16 amino acids. CDR1 and CDR2 from the germline V gene are LGHDT and YNNKEL (reference sequence).

This sequence joins TRBV4-3 and TRBJ2-3; D is perhaps TRBD2 (7 bases). Trimming took 3 bases from V and 6 from J, leaving 10 bases between them. The germline V gene encodes CDR1 LGHNA and CDR2 YSLEER. CDR3 length equals 13 residues. The CDR3 is CASSQEGGDTQYF. In DNA, the CDR3 is TGCGCCAGCAGCCAGGAGGGGGGGGATACGCAGTATTTT.

The CDR3 DNA sequence: TGTGCCAGCAGCCCGGGACAGCCGCCCTACGAGCAGTACGTC. This translates into CASSPGQPPYEQYV. The rearrangement joins TRBV2 to TRBJ2-7; 7 positions agree with TRBD1. CDR3 length: 14 amino acids. CDR1 SNHLY and CDR2 FYNNEI come from the germline V gene. Losses at the gene ends were 6 bases for V and 2 bases for J; bases not matched to a gene: 7.

This clone was seen only a few times. The genes are TRBV30 and TRBJ1-5, with 9 bases lining up with TRBD1. Looked up from germline, CDR1 is GTSNPN and CDR2 is SVGIG (reference sequence). J gave up 2 bases and V 5 bases, and 4 bases lay outside the gene matches. This CDR3 region has 14 residues. CDR3 in amino acids: CAWGDRARNQPQHF. The CDR3 DNA is TGTGCCTGGGGGGACAGGGCGCGCAATCAGCCCCAGCATTTT.

The V and J genes are TRBV24-1 and TRBJ2-7; TRBD1 is a possible D gene (6 bases). This CDR3 comprises 15 residues. V lost 2 bases to trimming and J lost 2 bases, with 12 bases between them. Germline CDR1 KGHDR, CDR2 SFDVKD. The CDR3 is CATSDSQGFAYEQYF. CDR3 coding DNA: TGTGCCACCAGTGATTCACAGGGATTTGCCTACGAGCAGTACTTC.

This clone was recorded a few times. This chain links TRBV9 with TRBJ1-2; tentative D call: TRBD1 (6 bases). Germline V gene data show CDR1 as SGDLS and CDR2 as YYNGEE. The CDR3 is made up of 13 amino acids. The ends were cut back, 4 bases at V and 5 bases at J, with 12 bases in the middle. Here the CDR3 reads CASSPTGTYGYTF. The CDR3 bases are TGTGCCAGCAGCCCCACAGGGACATATGGCTACACCTTC.

This chain connects TRBV7-2 to TRBJ2-1; a possible D gene is TRBD1 (6 bases). CDR1 and CDR2 from the germline V gene are SGHTA and FQGNSA. The CDR3 sequence is 15 residues long. Trimming pared 1 base from V and 3 bases from J, leaving 10 bases between. The CDR3 protein is CASSLDWGLYNEQFF. The CDR3 DNA sequence: TGTGCCAGCAGCTTAGACTGGGGGCTCTACAATGAGCAGTTCTTC.

This chain uses TRBV7-2 with TRBJ1-5; D might be TRBD1 (5 bases). The germline V gene has CDR1 SGHTA and CDR2 FQGNSA. The CDR3 extends over 18 amino acids. The ends were cut back, 0 bases at V and 7 bases at J, with 22 bases in the middle. CDR3 in DNA: TGTGCCAGCAGCTTAGCACAAAAGTCGGGGGGATTCCACCAGCCCCAGCATTTT. It yields the protein CASSLAQKSGGFHQPQHF.

This rearrangement joins TRBV19 to TRBJ1-1, with 7 bases identical to TRBD1. The CDR3 covers 18 residues. CDR1 LNHDA and CDR2 SQIVND come from the germline V gene (reference sequence). The junction had 14 bases not matched to a gene; V was cut back by 0 bases and J by 4 bases. The DNA of the CDR3 is TGTGCCAGTAGTATAGAGGAGACAGGGTTGGAAAAGTCCACTGAAGCTTTCTTT. It is translated as CASSIEETGLEKSTEAFF.

The chain couples TRBV28 to TRBJ1-5; 11 bases fit TRBD1. Germline lookup yields CDR1 MDHEN and CDR2 SYDVKM. CDR3 length: 17 amino acids. J gave up 0 bases and V 6 bases, and 7 bases lay outside the gene matches. CDR3 in DNA: TGTGCCAGCAGATCCGGGACAGGGGGACATAGCAATCAGCCCCAGCATTTT. As protein: CASRSGTGGHSNQPQHF.

This chain links TRBV6-6 with TRBJ2-2; the match to TRBD2 covers 10 bases. Trimming cost V 6 bases and J 3 bases; bases outside gene matches: 4. Germline V lookup: CDR1 MNHNY, CDR2 SVGAGI (reference sequence). There are 15 residues in the CDR3. CDR3 coding DNA: TGTGCCAGCAGCATCCTAGCGGGGGACACCGGGGAGCTGTTTTTT. Its translation: CASSILAGDTGELFF.

The chain uses TRBV12-3 or TRBV12-4 and TRBJ1-2, with D unclear. This CDR3 is built from 12 residues. The V and J ends lost 3 bases and 5 bases respectively, with 7 bases between them. The CDR3 region is CASSFAAYGYTF. The CDR3 coding sequence is TGTGCCAGCAGTTTCGCAGCGTATGGCTACACCTTC.

CDR3 region: CATSALGRDYNEQFF. The CDR3 nucleotides are TGTGCCACCAGTGCCCTGGGCAGGGACTACAATGAGCAGTTCTTC. V usage is TRBV24-1 and J usage is TRBJ2-1; tentatively, D is TRBD1 (5 bases). Per the germline V gene, CDR1 is KGHDR and CDR2 is SFDVKD. The CDR3 runs 15 residues. Deletions cut 5 bases from V and 3 bases from J, with 13 bases between.

The rearrangement uses TRBV7-9 and TRBJ1-3; D gene ambiguous. The germline V and J ends were trimmed by 6 bases and 2 bases, with 11 bases remaining between them. The CDR3 contains 14 residues. CDR1 SEHNR and CDR2 FQNEAQ come from the germline V gene (reference sequence). In DNA form, the CDR3 reads TGTGCCAGCAGTATGGCAGGCCCTGGAAACACCATATATTTT. Translated, it gives CASSMAGPGNTIYF.

The V gene is TRBV10-3, the J gene TRBJ1-5; maybe TRBD1 (5 bases). The V gene's germline CDR1 is ENHRY and CDR2 SYGVKD. Deletions cut 8 bases from V and 7 bases from J, with 18 bases between. This CDR3 has 14 residues. The CDR3 sequence: CAILWSPRGQPQHF. As DNA, the CDR3 is TGTGCCATCCTATGGAGCCCCCGGGGGCAGCCCCAGCATTTT.

The V and J genes are TRBV30 and TRBJ1-4, with TRBD1 matching over 7 bases. The germline V gene has CDR1 GTSNPN and CDR2 SVGIG (reference sequence). The CDR3 loop spans 14 amino acids. The V gene end was trimmed by 3 bases and the J gene end by 6 bases; junction bases not matched to a gene: 7. CDR3 sequence: CAWSLTGFDEKLFF. CDR3 nucleotides: TGTGCCTGGAGCCTGACAGGGTTTGATGAAAAACTGTTTTTT.

The chain is built from TRBV10-3 and TRBJ1-5, with 10 nucleotides matching TRBD1. Unmatched junction bases numbered 22, after V lost 2 bases and J lost 0 bases. The CDR3 sequence is 23 residues long. Per the germline V gene, CDR1 is ENHRY and CDR2 is SYGVKD. CDR3 nucleotides: TGTGCCATCAGTGAGCTTGGGTTGAGCGTTGGGACAGGGGTTTCGAATAGCAATCAGCCCCAGCATTTT. Its protein product is CAISELGLSVGTGVSNSNQPQHF.

The rearrangement uses TRBV4-2 and TRBJ2-1; 12 positions match TRBD2. Trimming at V came to 0 bases and at J to 4 bases, leaving 13 bases not matched to a gene. Per germline, CDR1 LGHNA and CDR2 YNFKEQ. The CDR3 sequence is 20 residues long. The CDR3 bases are TGTGCCAGCAGCCAAGATCCCCTAGCGGGGGGGCCGGTGTCTTACAATGAGCAGTTCTTC. This gives the protein CASSQDPLAGGPVSYNEQFF.

The chain is built from TRBV6-1 and TRBJ2-3; D not resolved. The V gene's germline CDR1 is MNHNS and CDR2 SASEGT. The CDR3 contains 15 residues. V gave up 0 bases and J gave up 0 bases, with 7 bases separating them. The chain's CDR3 is CASSEAQFSTDTQYF. For the CDR3, the DNA is TGTGCCAGCAGTGAAGCGCAGTTTAGCACAGATACGCAGTATTTT.

This rearrangement joins TRBV4-1 to TRBJ2-2; 12 bases align to TRBD1. The CDR3 is 18 residues long. V was pared by 2 bases and J by 4 bases, with 8 bases of the junction left unmatched. Per the germline V gene, CDR1 is MGHRA and CDR2 is YSYEKL. The CDR3, as DNA: TGCGCCAGCAGCCAATCCCCGGGACAGGGGGCGGGCACCGGGGAGCTGTTTTTT. Protein product: CASSQSPGQGAGTGELFF.

The J gene is TRBJ2-2, the V gene TRBV19; D ambiguous. Trimming removed 3 bases at V and 5 bases at J, with 10 bases between. Germline V CDR1 and CDR2: LNHDA, SQIVND (reference sequence). This CDR3 spans 14 amino acids. CDR3 coding DNA: TGTGCCAGTAGTATCTCGGGTGGGACCGGGGAGCTGTTTTTT. Its translation is CASSISGGTGELFF.